The present T cell receptor (beta chain) was sequenced within a study of CD8 T cells in ankylosing spondylitis. Broader study findings: Matched synovial fluid from ankylosing spondylitis patients was reported to be enriched for disease-linked clones.

The TCR beta libraries were generated through quantitative 5'-RACE incorporating molecular barcodes. In TCRdb, the 5' RACE reads were re-called with MiXCR into one record per CDR3 protein. This table has 250,000 or so distinct CDR3 sequences, approximately 20% appearing once. This clonotype showed up many times. Its antigen is as yet unknown. In germline, CDR1 is SGHRS, CDR2 YFSETQ. The CDR3 covers 17 residues. V trimming: 0 bases; J trimming: 7 bases; junction bases outside the gene matches: 7. The rearrangement uses TRBV5-1 and TRBJ2-1; TRBD2 matches at 13 bases. The TCR originated in a male donor with ankylosing spondylitis or in good health (not recorded which). The material sequenced was blood, either unsorted or a sorted T cell fraction (not recorded which). CDR3 residues: CASSLGGLAGVRNEQFF. The CDR3 DNA is TGCGCCAGCAGCTTGGGCGGACTAGCGGGAGTCCGTAATGAGCAGTTCTTC.